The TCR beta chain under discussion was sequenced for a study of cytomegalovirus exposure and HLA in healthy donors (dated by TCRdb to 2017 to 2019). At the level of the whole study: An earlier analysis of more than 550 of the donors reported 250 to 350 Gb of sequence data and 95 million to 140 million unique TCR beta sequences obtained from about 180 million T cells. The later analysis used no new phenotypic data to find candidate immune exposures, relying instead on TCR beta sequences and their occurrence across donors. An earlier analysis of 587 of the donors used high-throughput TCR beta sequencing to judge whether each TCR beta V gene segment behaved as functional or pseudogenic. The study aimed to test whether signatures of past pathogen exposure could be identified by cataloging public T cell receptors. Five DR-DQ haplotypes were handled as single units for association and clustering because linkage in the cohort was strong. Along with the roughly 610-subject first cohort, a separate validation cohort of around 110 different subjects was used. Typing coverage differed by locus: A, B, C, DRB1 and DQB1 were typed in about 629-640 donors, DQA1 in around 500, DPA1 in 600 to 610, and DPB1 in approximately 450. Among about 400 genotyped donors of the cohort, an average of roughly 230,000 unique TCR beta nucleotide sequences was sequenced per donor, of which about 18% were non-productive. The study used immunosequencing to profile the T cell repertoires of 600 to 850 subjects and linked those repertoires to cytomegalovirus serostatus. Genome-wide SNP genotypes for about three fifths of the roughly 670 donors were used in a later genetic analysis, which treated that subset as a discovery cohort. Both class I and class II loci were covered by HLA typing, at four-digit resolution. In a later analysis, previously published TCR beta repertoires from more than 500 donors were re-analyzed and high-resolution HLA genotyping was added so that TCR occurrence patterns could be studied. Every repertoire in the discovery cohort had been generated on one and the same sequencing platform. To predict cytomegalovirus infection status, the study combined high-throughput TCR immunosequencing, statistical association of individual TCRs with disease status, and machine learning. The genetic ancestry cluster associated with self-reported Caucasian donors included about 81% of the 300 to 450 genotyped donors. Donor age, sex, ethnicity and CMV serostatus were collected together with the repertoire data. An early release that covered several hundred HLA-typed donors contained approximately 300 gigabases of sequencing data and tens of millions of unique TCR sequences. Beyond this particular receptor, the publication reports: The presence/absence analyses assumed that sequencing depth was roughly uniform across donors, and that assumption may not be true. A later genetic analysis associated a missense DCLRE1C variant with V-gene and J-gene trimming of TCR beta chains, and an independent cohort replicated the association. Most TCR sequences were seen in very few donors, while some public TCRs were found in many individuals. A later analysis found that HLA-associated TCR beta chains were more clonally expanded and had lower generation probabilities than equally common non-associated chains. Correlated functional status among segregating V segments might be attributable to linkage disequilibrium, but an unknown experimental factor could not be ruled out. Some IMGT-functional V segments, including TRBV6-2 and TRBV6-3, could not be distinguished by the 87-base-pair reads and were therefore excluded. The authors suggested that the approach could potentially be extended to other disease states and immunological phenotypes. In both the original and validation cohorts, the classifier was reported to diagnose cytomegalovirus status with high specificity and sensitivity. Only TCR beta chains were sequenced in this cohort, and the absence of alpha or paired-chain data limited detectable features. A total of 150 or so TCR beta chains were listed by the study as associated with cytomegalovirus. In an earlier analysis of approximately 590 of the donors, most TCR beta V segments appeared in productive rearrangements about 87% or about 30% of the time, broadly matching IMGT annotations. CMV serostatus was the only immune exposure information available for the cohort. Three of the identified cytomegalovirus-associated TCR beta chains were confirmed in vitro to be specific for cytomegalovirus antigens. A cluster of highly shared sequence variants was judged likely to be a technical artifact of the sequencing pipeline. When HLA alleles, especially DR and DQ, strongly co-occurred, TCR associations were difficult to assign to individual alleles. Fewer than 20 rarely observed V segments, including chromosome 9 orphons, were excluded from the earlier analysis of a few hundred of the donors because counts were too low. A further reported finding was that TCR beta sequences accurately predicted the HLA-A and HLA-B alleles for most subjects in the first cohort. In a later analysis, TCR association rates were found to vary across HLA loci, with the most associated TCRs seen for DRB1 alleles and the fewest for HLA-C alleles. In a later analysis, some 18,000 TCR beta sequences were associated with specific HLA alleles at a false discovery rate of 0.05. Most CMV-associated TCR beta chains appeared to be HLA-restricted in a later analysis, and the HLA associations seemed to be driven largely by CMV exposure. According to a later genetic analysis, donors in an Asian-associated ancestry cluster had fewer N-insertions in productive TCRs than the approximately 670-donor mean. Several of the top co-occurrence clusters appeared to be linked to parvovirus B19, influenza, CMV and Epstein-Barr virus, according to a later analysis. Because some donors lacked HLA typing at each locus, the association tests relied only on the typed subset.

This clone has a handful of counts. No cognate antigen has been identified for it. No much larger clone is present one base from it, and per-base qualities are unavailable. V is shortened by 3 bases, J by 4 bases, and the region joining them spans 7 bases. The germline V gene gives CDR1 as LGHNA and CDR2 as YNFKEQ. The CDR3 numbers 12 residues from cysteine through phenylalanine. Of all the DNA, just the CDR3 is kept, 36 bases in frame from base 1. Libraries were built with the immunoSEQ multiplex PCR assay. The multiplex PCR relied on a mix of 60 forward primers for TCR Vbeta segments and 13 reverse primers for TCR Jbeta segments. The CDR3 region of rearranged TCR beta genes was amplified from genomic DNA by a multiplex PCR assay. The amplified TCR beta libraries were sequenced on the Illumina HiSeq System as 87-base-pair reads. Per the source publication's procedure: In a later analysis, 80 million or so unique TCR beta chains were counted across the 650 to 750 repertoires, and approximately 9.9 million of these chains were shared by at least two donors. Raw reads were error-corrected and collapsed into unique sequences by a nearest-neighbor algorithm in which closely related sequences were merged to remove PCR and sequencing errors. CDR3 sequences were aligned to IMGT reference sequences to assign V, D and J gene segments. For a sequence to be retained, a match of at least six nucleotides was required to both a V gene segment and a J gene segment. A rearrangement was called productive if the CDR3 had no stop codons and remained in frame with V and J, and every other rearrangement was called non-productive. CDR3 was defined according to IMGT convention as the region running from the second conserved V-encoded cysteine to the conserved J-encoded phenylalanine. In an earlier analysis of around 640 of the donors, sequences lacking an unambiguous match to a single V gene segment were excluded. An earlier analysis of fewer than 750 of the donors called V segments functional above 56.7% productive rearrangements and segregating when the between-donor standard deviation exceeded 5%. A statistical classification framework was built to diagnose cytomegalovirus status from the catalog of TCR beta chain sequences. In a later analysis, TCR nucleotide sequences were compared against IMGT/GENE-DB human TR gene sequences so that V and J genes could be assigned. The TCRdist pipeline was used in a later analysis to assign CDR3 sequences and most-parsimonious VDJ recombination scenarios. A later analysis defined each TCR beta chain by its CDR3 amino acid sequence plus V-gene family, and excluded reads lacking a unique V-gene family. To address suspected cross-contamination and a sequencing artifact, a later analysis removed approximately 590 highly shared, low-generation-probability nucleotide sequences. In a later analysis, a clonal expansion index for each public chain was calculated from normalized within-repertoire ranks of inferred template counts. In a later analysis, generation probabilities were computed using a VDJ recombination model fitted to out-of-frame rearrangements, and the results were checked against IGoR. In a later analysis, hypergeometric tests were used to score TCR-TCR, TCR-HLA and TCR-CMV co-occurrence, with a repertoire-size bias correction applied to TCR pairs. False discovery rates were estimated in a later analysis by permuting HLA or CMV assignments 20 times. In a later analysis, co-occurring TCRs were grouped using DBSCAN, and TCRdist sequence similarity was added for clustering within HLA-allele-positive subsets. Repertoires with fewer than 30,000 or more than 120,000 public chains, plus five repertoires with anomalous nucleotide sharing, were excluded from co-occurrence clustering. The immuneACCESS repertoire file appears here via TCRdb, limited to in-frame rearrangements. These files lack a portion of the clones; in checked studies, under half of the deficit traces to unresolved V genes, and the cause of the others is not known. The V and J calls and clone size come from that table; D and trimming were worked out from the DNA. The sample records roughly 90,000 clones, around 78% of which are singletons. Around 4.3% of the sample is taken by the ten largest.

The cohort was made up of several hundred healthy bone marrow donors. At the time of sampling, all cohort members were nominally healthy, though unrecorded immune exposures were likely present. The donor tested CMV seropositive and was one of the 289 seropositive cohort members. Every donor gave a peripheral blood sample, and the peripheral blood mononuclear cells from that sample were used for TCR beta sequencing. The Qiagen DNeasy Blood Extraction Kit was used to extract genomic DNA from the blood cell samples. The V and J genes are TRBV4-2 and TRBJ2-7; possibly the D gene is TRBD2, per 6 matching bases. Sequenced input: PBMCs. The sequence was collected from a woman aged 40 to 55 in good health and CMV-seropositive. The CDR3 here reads CASSQEGYEQYF. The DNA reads TGTGCCAGCAGCCAGGAGGGGTACGAGCAGTACTTC.